This T cell receptor (beta chain) was identified during a study of PD-L1 blockade in urothelial cancer. For the study at large: Most of the roughly 30 patients were men whose urothelial cancer was bladder-origin. Blood was evaluated 3 weeks (second dose) and 6 weeks after therapy began. General observations from the study: More expansion of tumor-associated blood clones, seen at 3 weeks, marked durable-benefit patients.

Turning to this clone: The antigen remains unidentified.

The time point denotes: pretreatment peripheral blood. Patients' urothelial carcinoma was locally advanced or metastatic. Clones were sequenced by immunoSEQ multiplex PCR, and TCRdb holds only the in-frame ones, with some missing. The table includes more than 40,000 clones, around 86% detected once. This TCR was sampled from a man aged 50 to 60 with urothelial cancer. Sequenced here: PBMCs, sampled around atezolizumab (anti-PD-L1) treatment.

This CDR3 reads CASSRPDRVAEAFF. CDR3 sequence (DNA): TGTGCCAGCAGCCGACCGGACAGGGTCGCTGAAGCTTTCTTT. The rearrangement uses TRBV27 and TRBJ1-1; 8 nucleotides line up with TRBD1. The V gene's germline CDR1 is MNHEY and CDR2 SMNVEV (reference sequence). The CDR3 runs to 14 residues. Losses at the gene ends were 6 bases for V and 6 bases for J; bases not matched to a gene: 9.